Sequencing of this T cell receptor (beta chain) was carried out in a study of OX40 agonist ivuxolimab in advanced cancers. Study context: Allowance was made for prior anti-PD-1, anti-PD-L1 or anti-CTLA-4 therapy, and about 40% had some.

Measured with immunoSEQ multiplex PCR; TCRdb has only the in-frame clones, and not every one. Of tens of thousands of clones in the sample, around 82% were seen once. V lost 10 bases, J lost 2 bases, and 18 bases lay in between. Germline lookup yields CDR1 MNHEY and CDR2 SVGAGI. The CDR3 extends over 14 amino acids. The V call is TRBV6-5, the J call TRBJ2-7; D is possibly TRBD1 (5 bases). The sequencing here drew on CD4+ or CD8+ T cells sorted from blood, taken in a trial of the OX40 agonist ivuxolimab. The TCR comes from an adult with an advanced solid tumor such as melanoma, head and neck, liver or kidney cancer. In DNA, the CDR3 is TGTGCCACCCGACAGACGGCAGACACCTACGAGCAGTACTTC. Its translation is CATRQTADTYEQYF.